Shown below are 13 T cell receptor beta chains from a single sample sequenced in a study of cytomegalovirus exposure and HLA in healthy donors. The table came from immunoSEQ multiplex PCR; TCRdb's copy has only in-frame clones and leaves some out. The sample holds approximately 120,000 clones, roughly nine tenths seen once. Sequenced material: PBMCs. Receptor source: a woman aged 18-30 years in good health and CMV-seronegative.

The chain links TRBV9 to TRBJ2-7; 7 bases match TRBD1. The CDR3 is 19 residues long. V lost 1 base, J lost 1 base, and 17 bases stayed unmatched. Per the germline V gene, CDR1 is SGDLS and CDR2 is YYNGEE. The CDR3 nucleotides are TGTGCCAGCAGCGTAACCATCCACTCCCTGGGACAGTTTTCCTACGAGCAGTACTTC. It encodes CASSVTIHSLGQFSYEQYF.

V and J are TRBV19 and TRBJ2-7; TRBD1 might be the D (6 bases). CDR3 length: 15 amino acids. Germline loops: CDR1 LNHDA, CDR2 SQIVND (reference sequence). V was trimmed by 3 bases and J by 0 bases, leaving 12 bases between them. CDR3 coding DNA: TGTGCCAGTAGTATTCAGGGGAGAAGCTCCTACGAGCAGTACTTC. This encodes CASSIQGRSSYEQYF.

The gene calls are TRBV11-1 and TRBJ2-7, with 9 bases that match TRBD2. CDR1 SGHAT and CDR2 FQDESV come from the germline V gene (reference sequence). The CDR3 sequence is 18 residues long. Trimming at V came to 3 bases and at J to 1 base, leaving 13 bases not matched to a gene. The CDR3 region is CASSLLISGSAGSYEQYF. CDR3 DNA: TGTGCCAGCAGCTTGCTGATTAGCGGGAGCGCGGGGTCCTACGAGCAGTACTTC.

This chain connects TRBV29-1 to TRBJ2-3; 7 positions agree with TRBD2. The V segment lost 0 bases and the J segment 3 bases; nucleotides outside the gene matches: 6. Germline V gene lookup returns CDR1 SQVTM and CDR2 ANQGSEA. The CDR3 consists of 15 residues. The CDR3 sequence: CSVEERERGTDTQYF. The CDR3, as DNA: TGCAGCGTTGAAGAGCGGGAGAGGGGAACAGATACGCAGTATTTT.

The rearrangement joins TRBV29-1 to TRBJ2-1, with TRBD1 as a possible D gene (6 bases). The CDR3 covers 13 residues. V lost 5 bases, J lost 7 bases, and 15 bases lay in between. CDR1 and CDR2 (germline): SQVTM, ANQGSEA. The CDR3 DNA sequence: TGCAGCGTTTTAGGGGGAGTGGGGAATGAGCAGTTCTTC. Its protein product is CSVLGGVGNEQFF.

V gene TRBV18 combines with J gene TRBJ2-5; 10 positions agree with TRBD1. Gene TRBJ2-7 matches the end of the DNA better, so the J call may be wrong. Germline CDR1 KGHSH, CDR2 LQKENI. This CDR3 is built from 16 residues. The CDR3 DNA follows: TGTGCCAGCTCCCAAAGGCCCGGGACAGGGGCCTACGAGCAGTACTTC. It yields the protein CASSQRPGTGAYEQYF.

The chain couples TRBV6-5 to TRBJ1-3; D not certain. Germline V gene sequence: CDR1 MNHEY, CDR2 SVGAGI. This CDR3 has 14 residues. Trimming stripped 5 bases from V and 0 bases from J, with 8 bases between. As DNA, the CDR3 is TGTGCCAGCAGTACGGTCTACTCTGGAAACACCATATATTTT. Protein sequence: CASSTVYSGNTIYF.

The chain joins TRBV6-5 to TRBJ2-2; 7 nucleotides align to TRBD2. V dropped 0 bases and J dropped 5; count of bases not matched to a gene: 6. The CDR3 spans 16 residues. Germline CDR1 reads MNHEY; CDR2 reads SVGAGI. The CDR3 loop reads CASSYSVAGRTGELFF. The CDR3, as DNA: TGTGCCAGCAGTTACTCGGTAGCGGGTCGGACCGGGGAGCTGTTTTTT.

CDR3 in DNA: TGTGCCAGCAGTTTATCCCCAGGGACGAACACCGGGGAGCTGTTTTTT. Its translation: CASSLSPGTNTGELFF. This sequence joins TRBV27 and TRBJ2-2, with D possibly matching TRBD1 (5 bases). The CDR3 has 16 residues. CDR1 is MNHEY and CDR2 is SMNVEV in the germline V gene (reference sequence). Trimming removed 0 bases at V and 0 bases at J, with 8 bases between.

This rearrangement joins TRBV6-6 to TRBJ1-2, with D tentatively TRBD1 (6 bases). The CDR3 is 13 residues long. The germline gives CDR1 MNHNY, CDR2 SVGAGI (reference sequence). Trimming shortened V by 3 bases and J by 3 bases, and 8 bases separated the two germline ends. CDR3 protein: CASSYNRDYGYTF. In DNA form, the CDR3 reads TGTGCCAGCAGTTATAACAGGGACTATGGCTACACCTTC.

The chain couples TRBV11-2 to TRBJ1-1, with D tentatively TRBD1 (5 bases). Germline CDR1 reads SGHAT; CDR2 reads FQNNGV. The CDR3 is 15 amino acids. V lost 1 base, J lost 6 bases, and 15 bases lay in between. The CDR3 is CASSLGRVRFSEAFF. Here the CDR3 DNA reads TGTGCCAGCAGCTTAGGCAGGGTTAGGTTCTCTGAAGCTTTCTTT.

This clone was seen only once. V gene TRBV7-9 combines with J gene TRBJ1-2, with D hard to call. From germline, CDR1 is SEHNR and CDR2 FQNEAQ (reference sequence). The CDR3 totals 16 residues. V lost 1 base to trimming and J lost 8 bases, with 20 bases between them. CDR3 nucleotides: TGTGCCAGCAGCTTAGATTTAGCCCCCCCGGGGAGAGGCTACACCTTC. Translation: CASSLDLAPPGRGYTF.

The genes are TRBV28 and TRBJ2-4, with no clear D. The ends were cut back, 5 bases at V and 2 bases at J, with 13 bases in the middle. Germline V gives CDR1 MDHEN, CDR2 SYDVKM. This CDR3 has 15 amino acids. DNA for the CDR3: TGTGCCAGCAGTGTCCCAGGCTCCACCAAAAACATTCAGTACTTC. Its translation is CASSVPGSTKNIQYF.